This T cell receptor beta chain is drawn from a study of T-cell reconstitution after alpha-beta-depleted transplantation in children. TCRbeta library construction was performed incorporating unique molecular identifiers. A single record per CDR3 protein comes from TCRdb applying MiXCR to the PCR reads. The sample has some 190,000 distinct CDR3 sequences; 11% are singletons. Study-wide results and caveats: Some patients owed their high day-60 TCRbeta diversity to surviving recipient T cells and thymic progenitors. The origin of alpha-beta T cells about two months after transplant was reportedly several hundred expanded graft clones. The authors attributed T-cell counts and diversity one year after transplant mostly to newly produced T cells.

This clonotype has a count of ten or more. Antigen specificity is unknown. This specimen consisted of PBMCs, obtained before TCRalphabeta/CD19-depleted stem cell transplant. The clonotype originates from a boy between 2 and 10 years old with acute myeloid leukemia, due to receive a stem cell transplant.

The CDR3 is CASSEGTGLSYEQYF. The CDR3 nucleotides are TGTGCCAGCAGTGAAGGGACAGGACTCTCCTACGAGCAGTACTTC. J is TRBJ2-7 and V is TRBV6-1; 7 nucleotides match TRBD1. The CDR3 covers 15 residues. CDR1 MNHNS and CDR2 SASEGT come from the germline V gene. The trim removed 1 base at V and 0 bases at J, leaving 3 bases unmatched.